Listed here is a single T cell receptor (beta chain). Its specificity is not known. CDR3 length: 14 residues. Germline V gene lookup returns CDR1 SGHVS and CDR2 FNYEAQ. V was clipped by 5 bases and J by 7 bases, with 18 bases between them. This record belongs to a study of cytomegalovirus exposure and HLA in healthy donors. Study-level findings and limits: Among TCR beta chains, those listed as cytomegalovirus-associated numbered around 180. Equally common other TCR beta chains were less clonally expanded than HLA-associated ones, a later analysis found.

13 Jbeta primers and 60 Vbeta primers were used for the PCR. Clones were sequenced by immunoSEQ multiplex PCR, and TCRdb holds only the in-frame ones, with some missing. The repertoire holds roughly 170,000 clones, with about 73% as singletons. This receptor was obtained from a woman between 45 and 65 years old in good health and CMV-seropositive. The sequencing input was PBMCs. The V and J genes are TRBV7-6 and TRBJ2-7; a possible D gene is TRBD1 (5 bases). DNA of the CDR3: TGTGCCAGCAGCCCCCGCCAAGGGGTGGAGGAGCAGTACTTC. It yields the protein CASSPRQGVEEQYF.